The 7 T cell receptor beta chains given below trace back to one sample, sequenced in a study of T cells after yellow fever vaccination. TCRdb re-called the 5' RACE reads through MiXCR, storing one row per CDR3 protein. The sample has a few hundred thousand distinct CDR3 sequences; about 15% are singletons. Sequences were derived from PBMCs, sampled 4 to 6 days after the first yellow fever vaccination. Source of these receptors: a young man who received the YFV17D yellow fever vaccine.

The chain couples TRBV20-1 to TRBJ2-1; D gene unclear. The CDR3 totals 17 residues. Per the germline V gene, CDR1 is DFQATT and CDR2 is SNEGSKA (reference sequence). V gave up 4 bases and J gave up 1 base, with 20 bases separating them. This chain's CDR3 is CSATPPSGRMSYNEQFF. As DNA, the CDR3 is TGCAGTGCTACCCCCCCTTCGGGTCGGATGTCCTACAATGAGCAGTTCTTC.

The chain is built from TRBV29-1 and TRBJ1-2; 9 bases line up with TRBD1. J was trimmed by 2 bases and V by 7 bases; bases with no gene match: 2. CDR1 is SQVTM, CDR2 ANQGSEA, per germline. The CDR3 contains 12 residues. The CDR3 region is CSATGGNYGYTF. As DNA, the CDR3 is TGCAGCGCTACAGGGGGCAACTATGGCTACACCTTC.

The CDR3 sequence is CASSPWGSGELFF. DNA for the CDR3: TGTGCCAGCAGCCCCTGGGGCAGTGGGGAGCTGTTTTTT. This sequence joins TRBV7-2 and TRBJ2-2; D may be TRBD1 (5 bases). V was pared by 5 bases and J by 8 bases, with 12 bases between. There are 13 residues in the CDR3. The germline V gene encodes CDR1 SGHTA and CDR2 FQGNSA.

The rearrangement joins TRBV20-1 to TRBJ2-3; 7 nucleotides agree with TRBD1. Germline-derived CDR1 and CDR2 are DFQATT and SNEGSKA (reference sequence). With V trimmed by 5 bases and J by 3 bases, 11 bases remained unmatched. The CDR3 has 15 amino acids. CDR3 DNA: TGCAGTGCTCTAAACCCCCGACAGGGTACAGATACGCAGTATTTT. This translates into CSALNPRQGTDTQYF.

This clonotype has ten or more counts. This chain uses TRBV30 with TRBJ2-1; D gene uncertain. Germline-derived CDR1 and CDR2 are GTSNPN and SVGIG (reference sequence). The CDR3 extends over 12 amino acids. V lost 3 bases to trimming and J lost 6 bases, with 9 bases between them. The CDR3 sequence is CAWRLGSNEQFF. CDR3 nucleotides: TGTGCCTGGAGACTGGGGTCCAATGAGCAGTTCTTC.

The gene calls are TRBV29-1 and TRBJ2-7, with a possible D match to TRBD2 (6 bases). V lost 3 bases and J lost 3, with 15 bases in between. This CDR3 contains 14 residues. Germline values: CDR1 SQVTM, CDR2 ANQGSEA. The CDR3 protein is CSVDSPGESYEQYF. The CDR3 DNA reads TGCAGCGTTGATTCCCCGGGGGAGAGCTACGAGCAGTACTTC.

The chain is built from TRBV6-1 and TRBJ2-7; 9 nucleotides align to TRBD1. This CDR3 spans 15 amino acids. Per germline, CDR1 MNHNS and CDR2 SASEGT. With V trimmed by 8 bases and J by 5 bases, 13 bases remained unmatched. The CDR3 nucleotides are TGTGCCAGCCGCATGCGACAGGGGGTTATCAACGAGCAGTACGTC. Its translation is CASRMRQGVINEQYV.